The T cell receptor (beta chain) under discussion was sequenced for a study of naive and memory T cell subsets. After the first PCR, alpha and beta chain libraries were processed separately. Cells stained for CD3, CD4, CD8, CD45RA, CD27 and viability were sorted into four CD45RA/CD27 subsets. A note on this clonotype: What it binds is unknown.

Both TRBC1 and TRBC2 were covered by a beta constant-region primer of two equimolar oligonucleotides. Four rounds of PCR amplified the ligated cDNA using nested alpha and beta constant-region primers plus SP2. TCRdb reanalysed the UMI-ligation and nested PCR reads using MiXCR and keeps one entry per CDR3 protein. The profile shows 95,000 to 110,000 distinct CDR3 sequences, more than 14% of them singletons. General study results and limits: Naive and memory repertoire findings lacked a ground truth for validation. A few larger clonotypes appeared in naive repertoires, especially CD8, possibly memory cells re-expressing CD45RA. From naive to CM, EM and EMRA, diversity decreased and Gini increased.

There are 12 residues in the CDR3. The germline gives CDR1 LGHNA, CDR2 YNFKEQ. The trim removed 5 bases at V and 7 bases at J, leaving 2 bases unmatched. The sample taken for sequencing was naive CD8+ T cells from blood. The receptor comes from a human donor in good health. The chain employs TRBV4-2 and TRBJ2-4, with TRBD1 matching 7 bases. CDR3: CASSEQGNIQYF. In DNA, the CDR3 is TGTGCCAGCAGCGAACAGGGGAACATTCAGTACTTC.